This T cell receptor (beta chain) is from a study of cytomegalovirus exposure and HLA in healthy donors. PCR employed 60 Vbeta and 13 Jbeta primers. TCRdb keeps only in-frame clones here, not all; method: immunoSEQ multiplex PCR. The top ten clones hold just under 6.5% of a sample with about 150,000 clones, 75% to 85% of them seen once. The CDR3 consists of 16 residues. V shed 4 bases, J shed 1 base, and the junction held 11 bases outside the gene matches. CDR1 and CDR2 (germline): SGHKS, YYEKEE (reference sequence). On this clone itself: Its specificity is unknown.

Whole-study results and caveats: One variant, a missense change in DCLRE1C, was linked in a later analysis to TCR beta V- and J-gene trimming. An analysis done earlier found most TCR beta V segments productive about 87% or about 30% of the time. A later analysis found TCR association rates differed by HLA locus, highest for DRB1 and lowest for HLA-C.

This sequence was found in a man in his forties or fifties in good health and CMV-seropositive. The sample consisted of PBMCs. The rearrangement joins TRBV5-5 to TRBJ2-7, with 7 bases lining up with TRBD1. The CDR3 reads CASSPPLGGRSYEQYF. Written as DNA, the CDR3 is TGTGCCAGCAGCCCCCCCCTAGGGGGCCGGTCCTACGAGCAGTACTTC.